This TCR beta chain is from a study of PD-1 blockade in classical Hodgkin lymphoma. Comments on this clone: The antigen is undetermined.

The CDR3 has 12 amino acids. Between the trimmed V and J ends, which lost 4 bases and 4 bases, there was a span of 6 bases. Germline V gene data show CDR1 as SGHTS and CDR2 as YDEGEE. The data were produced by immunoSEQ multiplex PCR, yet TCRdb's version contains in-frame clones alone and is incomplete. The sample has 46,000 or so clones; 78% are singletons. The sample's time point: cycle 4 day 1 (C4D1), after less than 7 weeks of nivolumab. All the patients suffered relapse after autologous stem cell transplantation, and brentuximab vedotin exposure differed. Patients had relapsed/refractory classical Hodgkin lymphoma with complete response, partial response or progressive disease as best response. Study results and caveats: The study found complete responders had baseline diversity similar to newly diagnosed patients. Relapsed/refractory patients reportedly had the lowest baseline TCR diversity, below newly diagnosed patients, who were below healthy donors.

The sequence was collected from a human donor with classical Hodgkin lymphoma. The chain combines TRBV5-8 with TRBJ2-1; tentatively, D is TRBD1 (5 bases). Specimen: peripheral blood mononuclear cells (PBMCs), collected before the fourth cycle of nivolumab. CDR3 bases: TGTGCCAGCAGCCGACAGTACAATGAGCAGTTCTTC. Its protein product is CASSRQYNEQFF.